This T cell receptor beta chain was profiled in a study of regulatory T cells in long-lasting Graves disease. Overall study findings and caveats: For persistent Graves' patients, TCR diversity was lower than for newly diagnosed ones.

Time point noted: newly diagnosed GD, antithyroid drugs for less than 3 months. Researchers made the TCR library from RNA that was extracted from PBMCs. American Thyroid Association guidelines defined how Graves' disease was diagnosed. The germline V gene encodes CDR1 WNHNN and CDR2 SYGVQD (reference sequence). With 5 bases clipped from V and 0 bases from J, the junction kept 4 bases outside the gene matches. CDR3 length equals 16 residues. This clonotype was detected once. Its antigen remains unknown. Libraries of TCR beta came from iRepertoire HTBI primers plus Arm-PCR of CDR3 regions. One entry per CDR3 protein results from TCRdb running MiXCR on the multiplex PCR reads. This table holds about 470,000 distinct CDR3 sequences, around 15% found once. This same sample was also taken into another study, of T cells in Graves' hyperthyroidism and ophthalmopathy.

V usage is TRBV10-1 and J usage is TRBJ2-3, with 11 bases identical to TRBD2. The clonotype originates from a man between 35 and 55 years old with Graves disease. The material was peripheral blood mononuclear cells (PBMCs), obtained at new diagnosis, from a patient treated with antithyroid drugs. CDR3 amino acids: CASSQWTSGSTDTQYF. The CDR3 nucleotides are TGCGCCAGCAGTCAATGGACTAGCGGGAGCACAGATACGCAGTATTTT.